This TCR beta chain stems from a study of tumor-infiltrating lymphocytes in primary liver carcinoma. General study results and limits: Blood fell significantly below tumors in its top-250-clone fraction (p = 0.039).

To note about this clonotype: Antigen specificity is unknown. With a much larger clone just one base away, this may be a read error.

RNA was extracted from whole blood without cell sorting, alongside germline DNA. Researchers generated TCR beta cDNA from roughly 510 ng of total RNA, relying on a constant-region primer. Modified slightly, ARM-PCR produced TCR beta libraries over three nested multiplex PCR rounds. TCRdb re-analysed the multiplex PCR reads in MiXCR, keeping a single row per CDR3 protein. This table has some 190,000 distinct CDR3 sequences, less than 65% appearing once. The receptor comes from a man aged 35 to 55 with primary liver carcinoma and hepatitis B virus infection. The sequencing input was peripheral blood.

The CDR3 reads CANRSEREETQYF. Written as DNA, the CDR3 is TGCGCCAACAGAAGTGAGCGGGAAGAGACCCAGTACTTC. This chain joins TRBV4-1 and TRBJ2-5, with D perhaps TRBD2 (6 bases). Between the trimmed V and J ends, which lost 10 bases and 3 bases, there was a span of 15 bases. Germline lookup yields CDR1 MGHRA and CDR2 YSYEKL. This CDR3 is 13 amino acids long.